This T cell receptor (beta chain) was retrieved from a study of blood T cell repertoires in COVID-19. Background on the study: Sites in the United States, Italy and Spain provided acute and convalescent COVID-19 samples.

This CDR3 contains 16 residues. The germline CDR1 and CDR2 sequences are MNHEY and SVGAGI. V was cut by 2 bases and J by 0 bases, with 10 bases left in between. Clones were read by immunoSEQ multiplex PCR, and TCRdb kept only the in-frame ones, dropping some. The top ten clones hold under 9.5% of a sample with under 200,000 clones, about 81% of them seen once. Enrolled through a virtual design, the participants were between roughly 18 and 100 years of age and came from 24 US areas. Participant-given clinical history determined each cohort assignment. Symptom resolution, clearance, or two negative PCRs marked donors in Cohort 3 as recovered. This clone has just a few counts.

The chain links TRBV6-5 to TRBJ1-4, with unresolved D. The receptor was isolated from a man in his forties or fifties who had recovered from COVID-19. The sequenced sample consisted of PBMCs or T cells enriched from blood (not recorded which). CDR3 nucleotides: TGTGCCAGCAGTTACCATAGGAGGCCAACTAATGAAAAACTGTTTTTT. Protein product: CASSYHRRPTNEKLFF.